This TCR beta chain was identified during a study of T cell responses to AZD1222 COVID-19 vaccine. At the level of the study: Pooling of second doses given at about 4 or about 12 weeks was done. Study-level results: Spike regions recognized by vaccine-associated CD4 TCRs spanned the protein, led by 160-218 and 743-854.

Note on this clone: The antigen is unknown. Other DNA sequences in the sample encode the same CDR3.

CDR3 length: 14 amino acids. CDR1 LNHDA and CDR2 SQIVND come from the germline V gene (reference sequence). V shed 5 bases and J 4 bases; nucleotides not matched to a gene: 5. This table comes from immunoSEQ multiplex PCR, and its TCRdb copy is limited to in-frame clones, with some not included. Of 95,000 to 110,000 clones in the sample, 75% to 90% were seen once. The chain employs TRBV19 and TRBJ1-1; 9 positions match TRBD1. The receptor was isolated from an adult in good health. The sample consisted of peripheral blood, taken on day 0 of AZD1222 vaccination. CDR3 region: CASSPGQGSTEAFF. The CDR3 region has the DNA TGTGCCAGTAGTCCTGGACAGGGGTCCACTGAAGCTTTCTTT.